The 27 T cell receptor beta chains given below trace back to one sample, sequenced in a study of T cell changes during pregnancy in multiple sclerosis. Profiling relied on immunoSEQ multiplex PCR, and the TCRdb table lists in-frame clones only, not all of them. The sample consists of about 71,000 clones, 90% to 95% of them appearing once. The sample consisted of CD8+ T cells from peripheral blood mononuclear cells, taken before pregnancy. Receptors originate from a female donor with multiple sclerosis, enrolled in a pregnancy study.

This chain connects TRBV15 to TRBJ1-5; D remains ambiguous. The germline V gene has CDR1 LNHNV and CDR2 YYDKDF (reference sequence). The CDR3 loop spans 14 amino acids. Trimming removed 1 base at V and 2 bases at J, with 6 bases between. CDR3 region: CATSRGGGNQPQHF. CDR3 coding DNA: TGTGCCACCAGCAGAGGCGGAGGCAATCAGCCCCAGCATTTT.

CDR3 in DNA: TGTGCCAGCAGTGTGGTCAGCTCCTACGAGCAGTACTTC. Protein: CASSVVSSYEQYF. The gene calls are TRBV6-1 and TRBJ2-7, with unresolved D. CDR3 length equals 13 residues. Germline CDR1 reads MNHNS; CDR2 reads SASEGT. Trimming shortened V by 4 bases and J by 0 bases, and 7 bases separated the two germline ends.

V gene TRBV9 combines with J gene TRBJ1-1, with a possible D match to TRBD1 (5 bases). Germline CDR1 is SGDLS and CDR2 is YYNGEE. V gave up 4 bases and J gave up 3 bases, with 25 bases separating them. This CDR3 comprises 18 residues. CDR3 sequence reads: CASSTQGQLGQVDTEAFF. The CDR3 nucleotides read TGTGCCAGCAGCACTCAGGGTCAATTGGGGCAGGTGGACACTGAAGCTTTCTTT.

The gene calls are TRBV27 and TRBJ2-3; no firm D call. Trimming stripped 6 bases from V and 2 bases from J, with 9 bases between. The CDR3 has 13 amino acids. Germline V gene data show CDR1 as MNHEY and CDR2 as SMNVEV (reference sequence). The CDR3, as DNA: TGTGCCAGCAGGTGGGCGTACACAGATACGCAGTATTTT. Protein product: CASRWAYTDTQYF.

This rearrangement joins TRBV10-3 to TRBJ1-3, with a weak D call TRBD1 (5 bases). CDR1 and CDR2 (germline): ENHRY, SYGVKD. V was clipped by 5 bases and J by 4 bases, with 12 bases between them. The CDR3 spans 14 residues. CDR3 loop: CAISPGAQGNTIYF. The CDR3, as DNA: TGTGCCATCAGTCCTGGGGCCCAGGGAAACACCATATATTTT.

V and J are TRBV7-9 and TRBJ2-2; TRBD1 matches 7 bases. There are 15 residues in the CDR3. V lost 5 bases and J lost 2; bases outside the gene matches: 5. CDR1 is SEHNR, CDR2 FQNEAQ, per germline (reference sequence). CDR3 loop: CASSVGTVNTGELFF. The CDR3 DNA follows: TGTGCCAGCAGCGTTGGGACAGTCAACACCGGGGAGCTGTTTTTT.

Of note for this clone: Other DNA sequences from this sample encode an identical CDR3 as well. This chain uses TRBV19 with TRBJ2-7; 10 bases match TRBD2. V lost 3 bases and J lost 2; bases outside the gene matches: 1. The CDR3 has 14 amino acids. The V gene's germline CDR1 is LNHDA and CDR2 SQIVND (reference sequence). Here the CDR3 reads CASSISGGAYEQYF. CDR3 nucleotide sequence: TGTGCCAGTAGTATCAGCGGGGGGGCCTACGAGCAGTACTTC. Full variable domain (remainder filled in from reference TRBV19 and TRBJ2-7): DGGITQSPKYLFRKEGQNVTLSCEQNLNHDAMYWYRQDPGQGLRLIYYSQIVNDFQKGDIAEGYSVSREKKESFPLTVTSAQKNPTAFYLCASSISGGAYEQYFGPGTRLTVT.

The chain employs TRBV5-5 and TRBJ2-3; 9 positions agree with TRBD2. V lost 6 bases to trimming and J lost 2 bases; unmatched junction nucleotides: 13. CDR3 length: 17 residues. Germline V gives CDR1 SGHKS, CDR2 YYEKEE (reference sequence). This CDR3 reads CASMVFFGGGDTDTQYF. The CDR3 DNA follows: TGTGCCAGCATGGTTTTTTTTGGCGGGGGGGACACAGATACGCAGTATTTT.

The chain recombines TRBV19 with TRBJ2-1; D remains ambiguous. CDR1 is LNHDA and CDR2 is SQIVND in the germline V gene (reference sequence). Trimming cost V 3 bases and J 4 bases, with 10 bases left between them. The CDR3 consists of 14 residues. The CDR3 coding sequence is TGTGCCAGTAGTATTTACGGGTCGTACAATGAGCAGTTCTTC. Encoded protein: CASSIYGSYNEQFF.

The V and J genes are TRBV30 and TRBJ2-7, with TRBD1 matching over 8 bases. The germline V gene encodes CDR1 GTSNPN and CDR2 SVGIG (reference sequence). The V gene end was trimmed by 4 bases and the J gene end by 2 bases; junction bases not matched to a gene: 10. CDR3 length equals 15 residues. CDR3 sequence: CAWTLRTGGTYEQYF. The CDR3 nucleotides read TGTGCCTGGACCCTACGCACAGGGGGGACCTACGAGCAGTACTTC. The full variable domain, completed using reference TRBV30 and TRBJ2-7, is SQTIHQWPATLVQPVGSPLSLECTVEGTSNPNLYWYRQAAGRGLQLLFYSVGIGQISSEVPQNLSASRPQDRQFILSSKKLLLSDSGFYLCAWTLRTGGTYEQYFGPGTRLTVT.

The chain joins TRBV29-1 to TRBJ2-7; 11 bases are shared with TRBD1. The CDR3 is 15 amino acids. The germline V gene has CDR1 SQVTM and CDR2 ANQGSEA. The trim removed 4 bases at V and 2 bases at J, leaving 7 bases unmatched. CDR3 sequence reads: CSVVGLDRGPYEQYF. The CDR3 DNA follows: TGCAGCGTTGTAGGTCTGGACAGGGGGCCCTACGAGCAGTACTTC.

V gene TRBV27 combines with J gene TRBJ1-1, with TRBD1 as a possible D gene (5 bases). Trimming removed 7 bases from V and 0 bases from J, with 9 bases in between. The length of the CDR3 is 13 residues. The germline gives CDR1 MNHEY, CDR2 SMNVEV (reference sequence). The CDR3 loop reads CASNKGVNTEAFF. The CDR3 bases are TGTGCCAGCAACAAAGGGGTGAACACTGAAGCTTTCTTT.

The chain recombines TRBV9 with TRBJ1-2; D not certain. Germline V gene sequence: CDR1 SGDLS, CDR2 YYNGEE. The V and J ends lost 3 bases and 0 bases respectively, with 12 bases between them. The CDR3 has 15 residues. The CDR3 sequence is CASSGRIGPNYGYTF. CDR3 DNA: TGTGCCAGCAGCGGGAGGATTGGGCCTAACTATGGCTACACCTTC.

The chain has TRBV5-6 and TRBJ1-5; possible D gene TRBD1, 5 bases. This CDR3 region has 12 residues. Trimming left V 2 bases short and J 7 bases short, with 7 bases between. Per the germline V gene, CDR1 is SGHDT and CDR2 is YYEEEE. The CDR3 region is CASSLGHQPQHF. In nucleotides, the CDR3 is TGTGCCAGCAGCTTAGGACACCAGCCCCAGCATTTT.

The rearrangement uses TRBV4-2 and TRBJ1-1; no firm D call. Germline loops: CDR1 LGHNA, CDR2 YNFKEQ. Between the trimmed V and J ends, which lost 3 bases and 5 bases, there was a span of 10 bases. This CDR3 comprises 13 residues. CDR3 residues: CASSQGEGTEAFF. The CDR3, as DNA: TGTGCCAGCAGCCAGGGCGAGGGAACTGAAGCTTTCTTT.

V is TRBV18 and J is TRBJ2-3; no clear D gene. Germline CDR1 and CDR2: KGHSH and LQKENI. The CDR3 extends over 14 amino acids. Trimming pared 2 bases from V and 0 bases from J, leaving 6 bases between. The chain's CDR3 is CASSPGPSTDTQYF. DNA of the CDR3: TGTGCCAGCTCACCAGGCCCTAGCACAGATACGCAGTATTTT.

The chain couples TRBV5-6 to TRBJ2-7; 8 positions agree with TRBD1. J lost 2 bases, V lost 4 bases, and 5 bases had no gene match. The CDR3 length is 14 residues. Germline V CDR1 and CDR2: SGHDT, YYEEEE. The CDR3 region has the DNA TGTGCCAGCAGCCCCCCGGGACAGGCCTACGAGCAGTACTTC. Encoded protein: CASSPPGQAYEQYF.

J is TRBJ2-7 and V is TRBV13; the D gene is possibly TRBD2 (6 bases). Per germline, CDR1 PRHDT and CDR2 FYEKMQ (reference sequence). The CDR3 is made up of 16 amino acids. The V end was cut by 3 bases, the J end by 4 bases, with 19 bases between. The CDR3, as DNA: TGTGCCAGCAGCTTCGGCCGCGGGGCAGTATCTTACGAGCAGTACTTC. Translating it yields CASSFGRGAVSYEQYF.

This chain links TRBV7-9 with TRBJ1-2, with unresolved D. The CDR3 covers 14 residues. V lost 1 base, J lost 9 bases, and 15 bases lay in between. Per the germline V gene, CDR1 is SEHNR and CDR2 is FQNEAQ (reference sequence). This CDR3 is CASSLGEDPIRYTF. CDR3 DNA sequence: TGTGCCAGCAGCTTAGGGGAGGACCCAATTCGCTACACCTTC.

In nucleotides, the CDR3 is TGTGCCAGCAGCGTAGATGGAGACAGGGAAGCTTTCTTT. This sequence encodes CASSVDGDREAFF. The chain is built from TRBV9 and TRBJ1-1, with a weak D call TRBD1 (6 bases). Trimming took 0 bases from V and 8 from J, leaving 11 bases between them. Germline CDR1 is SGDLS and CDR2 is YYNGEE. This CDR3 has 13 amino acids.

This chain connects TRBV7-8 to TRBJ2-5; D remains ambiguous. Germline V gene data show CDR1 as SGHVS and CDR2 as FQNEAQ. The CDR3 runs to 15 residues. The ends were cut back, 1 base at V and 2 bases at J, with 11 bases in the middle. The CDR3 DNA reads TGTGCCAGCAGCTTAGTATCGCGGTCACAAGAGACCCAGTACTTC. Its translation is CASSLVSRSQETQYF.

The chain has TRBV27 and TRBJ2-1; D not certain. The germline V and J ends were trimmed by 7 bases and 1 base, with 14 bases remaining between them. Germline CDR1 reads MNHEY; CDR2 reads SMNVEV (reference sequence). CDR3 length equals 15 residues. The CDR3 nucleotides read TGTGCCAGCAATCTTCTAGGTGCTTCCTACAATGAGCAGTTCTTC. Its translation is CASNLLGASYNEQFF.

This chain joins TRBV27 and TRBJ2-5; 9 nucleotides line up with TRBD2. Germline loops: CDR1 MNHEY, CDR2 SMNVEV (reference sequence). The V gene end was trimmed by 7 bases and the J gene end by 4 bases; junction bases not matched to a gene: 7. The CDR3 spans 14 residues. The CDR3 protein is CASNHGGGAETQYF. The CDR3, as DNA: TGTGCCAGCAACCACGGCGGGGGGGCAGAGACCCAGTACTTC.

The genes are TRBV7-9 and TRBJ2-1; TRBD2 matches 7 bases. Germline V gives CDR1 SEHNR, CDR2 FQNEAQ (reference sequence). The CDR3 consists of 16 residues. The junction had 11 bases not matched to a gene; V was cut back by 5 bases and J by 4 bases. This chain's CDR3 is CASSDSEASGYNEQFF. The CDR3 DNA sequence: TGTGCCAGCAGCGACTCTGAGGCTAGCGGATACAATGAGCAGTTCTTC.

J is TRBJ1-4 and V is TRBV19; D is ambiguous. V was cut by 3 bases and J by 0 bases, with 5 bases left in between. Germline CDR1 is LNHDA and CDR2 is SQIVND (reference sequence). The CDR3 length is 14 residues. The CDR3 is CASSMAATNEKLFF. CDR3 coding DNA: TGTGCCAGTAGTATGGCAGCAACTAATGAAAAACTGTTTTTT. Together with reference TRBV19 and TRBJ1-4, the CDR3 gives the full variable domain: DGGITQSPKYLFRKEGQNVTLSCEQNLNHDAMYWYRQDPGQGLRLIYYSQIVNDFQKGDIAEGYSVSREKKESFPLTVTSAQKNPTAFYLCASSMAATNEKLFFGSGTQLSVL.

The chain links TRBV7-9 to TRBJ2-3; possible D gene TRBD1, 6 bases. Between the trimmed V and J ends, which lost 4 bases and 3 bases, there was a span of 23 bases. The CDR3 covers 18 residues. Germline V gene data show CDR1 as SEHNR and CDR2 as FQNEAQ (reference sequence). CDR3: CASSSPLPDLTGTDTQYF. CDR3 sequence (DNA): TGTGCCAGCAGCTCTCCCCTCCCGGACTTAACAGGGACAGATACGCAGTATTTT.

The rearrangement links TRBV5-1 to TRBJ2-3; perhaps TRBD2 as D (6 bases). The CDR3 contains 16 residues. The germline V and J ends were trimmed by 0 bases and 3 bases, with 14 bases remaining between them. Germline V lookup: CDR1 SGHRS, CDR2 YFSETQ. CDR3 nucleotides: TGCGCCAGCAGCTTGGGGGTGGGGGGATTTACAGATACGCAGTATTTT. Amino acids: CASSLGVGGFTDTQYF.